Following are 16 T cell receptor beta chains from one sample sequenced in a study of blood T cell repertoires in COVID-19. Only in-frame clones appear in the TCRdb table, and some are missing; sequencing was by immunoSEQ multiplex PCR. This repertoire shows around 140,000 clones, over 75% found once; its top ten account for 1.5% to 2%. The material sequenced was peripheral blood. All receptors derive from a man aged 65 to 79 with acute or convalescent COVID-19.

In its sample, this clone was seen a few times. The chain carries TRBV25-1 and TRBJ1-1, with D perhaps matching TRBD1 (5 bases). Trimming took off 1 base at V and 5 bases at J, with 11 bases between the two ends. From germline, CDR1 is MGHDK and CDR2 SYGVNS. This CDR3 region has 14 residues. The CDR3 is CASSESRAGTEAFF. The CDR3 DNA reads TGTGCCAGCAGTGAATCTCGGGCAGGGACTGAAGCTTTCTTT.

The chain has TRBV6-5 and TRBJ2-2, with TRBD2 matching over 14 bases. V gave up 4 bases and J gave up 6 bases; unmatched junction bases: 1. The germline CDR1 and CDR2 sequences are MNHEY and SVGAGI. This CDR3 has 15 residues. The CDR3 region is CASSWTSGRPGELFF. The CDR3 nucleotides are TGTGCCAGCAGTTGGACTAGCGGGAGGCCCGGGGAGCTGTTTTTT.

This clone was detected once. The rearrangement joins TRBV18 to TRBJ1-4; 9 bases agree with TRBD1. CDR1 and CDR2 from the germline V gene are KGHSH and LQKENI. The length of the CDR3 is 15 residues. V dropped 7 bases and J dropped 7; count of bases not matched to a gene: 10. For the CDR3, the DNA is TGTGCCAGCTATTTGGACGGGACAGGGAGTGAAAAACTGTTTTTT. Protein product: CASYLDGTGSEKLFF.

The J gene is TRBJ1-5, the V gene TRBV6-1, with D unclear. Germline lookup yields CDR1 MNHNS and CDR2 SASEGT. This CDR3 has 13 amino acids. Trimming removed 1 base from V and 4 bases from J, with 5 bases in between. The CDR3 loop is CASSEDRNQPQHF. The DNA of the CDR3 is TGTGCCAGCAGTGAAGACAGAAATCAGCCCCAGCATTTT.

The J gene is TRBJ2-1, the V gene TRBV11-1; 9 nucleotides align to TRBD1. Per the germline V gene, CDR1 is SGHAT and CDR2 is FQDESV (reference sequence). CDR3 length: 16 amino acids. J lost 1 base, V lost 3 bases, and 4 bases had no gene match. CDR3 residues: CASSLGQGVSYNEQFF. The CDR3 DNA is TGTGCCAGCAGCTTGGGACAGGGTGTTTCCTACAATGAGCAGTTCTTC.

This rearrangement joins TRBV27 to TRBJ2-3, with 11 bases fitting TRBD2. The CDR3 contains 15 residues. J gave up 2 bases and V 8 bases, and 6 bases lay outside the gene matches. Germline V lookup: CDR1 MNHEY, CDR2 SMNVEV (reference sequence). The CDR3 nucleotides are TGTGCCAGCGGACTTAGCGGGGGGGCCACAGATACGCAGTATTTT. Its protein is CASGLSGGATDTQYF.

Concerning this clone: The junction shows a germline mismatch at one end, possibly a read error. This chain's CDR3 is CASRPGTVRNLPLHF. For the CDR3, the DNA is TGTGCCAGCAGGCCCGGGACAGTGCGGAATTTACCCCTCCACTTT. The V gene is TRBV2, the J gene TRBJ1-6, with 7 bases identical to TRBD1. The germline V gene encodes CDR1 SNHLY and CDR2 FYNNEI. This CDR3 spans 15 amino acids.

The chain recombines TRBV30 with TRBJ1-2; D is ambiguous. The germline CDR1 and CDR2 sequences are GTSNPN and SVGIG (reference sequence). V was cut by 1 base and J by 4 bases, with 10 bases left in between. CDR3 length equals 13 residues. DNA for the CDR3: TGTGCCTGGAGTGCAGGAACCGGCTATGGCTACACCTTC. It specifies CAWSAGTGYGYTF.

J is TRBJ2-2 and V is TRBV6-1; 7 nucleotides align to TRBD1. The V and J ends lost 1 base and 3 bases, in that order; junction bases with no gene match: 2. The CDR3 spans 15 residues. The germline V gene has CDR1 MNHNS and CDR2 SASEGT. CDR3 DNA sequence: TGTGCCAGCAGTGAAGTTCAGGGGGACACCGGGGAGCTGTTTTTT. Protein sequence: CASSEVQGDTGELFF.

CDR3 sequence reads: CASSPRTGEAQPQHF. The CDR3 DNA follows: TGTGCCAGCAGTCCTCGGACAGGGGAGGCTCAGCCCCAGCATTTT. The V and J genes are TRBV28 and TRBJ1-5; 9 nucleotides line up with TRBD1. Germline-derived CDR1 and CDR2 are MDHEN and SYDVKM. The CDR3 length is 15 residues. V was clipped by 5 bases and J by 6 bases; unmatched bases: 8.

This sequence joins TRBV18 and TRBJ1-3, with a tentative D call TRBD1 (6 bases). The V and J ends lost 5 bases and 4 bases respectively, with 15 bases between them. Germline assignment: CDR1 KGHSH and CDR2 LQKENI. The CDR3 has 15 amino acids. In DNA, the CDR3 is TGTGCCAGCTCAGCAAGGACAGACTTCGGAAACACCATATATTTT. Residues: CASSARTDFGNTIYF.

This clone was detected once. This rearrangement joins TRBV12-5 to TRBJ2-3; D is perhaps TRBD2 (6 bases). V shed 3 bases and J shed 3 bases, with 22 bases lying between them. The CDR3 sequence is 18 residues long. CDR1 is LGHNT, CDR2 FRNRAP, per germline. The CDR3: CASGFASPLGEATDTQYF. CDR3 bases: TGTGCTAGTGGTTTTGCCTCCCCGTTGGGGGAGGCAACAGATACGCAGTATTTT.

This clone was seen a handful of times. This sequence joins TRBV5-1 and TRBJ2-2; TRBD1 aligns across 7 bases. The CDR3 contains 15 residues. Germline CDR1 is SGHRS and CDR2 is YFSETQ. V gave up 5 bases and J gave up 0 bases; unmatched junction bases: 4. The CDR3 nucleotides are TGCGCCAGCAGACGGGACAGACCGAACACCGGGGAGCTGTTTTTT. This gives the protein CASRRDRPNTGELFF.

As DNA, the CDR3 is TGCAGCGTTTTACTTTGGACAGCCCAGAACACTGAAGCTTTCTTT. Amino acid sequence: CSVLLWTAQNTEAFF. The chain recombines TRBV29-1 with TRBJ1-1; D is perhaps TRBD1 (6 bases). Germline-derived CDR1 and CDR2 are SQVTM and ANQGSEA. Trimming cost V 5 bases and J 1 base, with 17 bases left between them. CDR3 length: 15 residues.

In nucleotides, the CDR3 is TGTGCCAGCAGGTTGGACTGGGTTTATAATTCACCCCTCCACTTT. This codes for CASRLDWVYNSPLHF. The V call is TRBV2, the J call TRBJ1-6; D is ambiguous. The germline V gene has CDR1 SNHLY and CDR2 FYNNEI. V shed 6 bases and J shed 4 bases, with 13 bases lying between them. The CDR3 has 15 residues.

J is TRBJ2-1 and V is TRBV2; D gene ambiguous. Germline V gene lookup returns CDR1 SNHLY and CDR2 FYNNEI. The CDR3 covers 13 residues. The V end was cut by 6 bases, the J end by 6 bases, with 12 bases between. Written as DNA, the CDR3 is TGTGCCAGCAGGCCCAGTGGCGGCAATGAGCAGTTCTTC. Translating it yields CASRPSGGNEQFF.